Listed below are T cell receptor beta chains from one sample, sequenced in a study of blood T cell repertoires in COVID-19. Libraries were prepared by immunoSEQ multiplex PCR; TCRdb keeps only in-frame clonotypes and omits some of them. The data show about 300,000 clones, approximately 90% seen once. The sample consisted of peripheral blood. The receptor source for this set is a man aged 40-49 years with acute or convalescent COVID-19. Both conserved end residues are part of each CDR3. The D gene is left open where the match is weak. A row's size may be missing; if present it is once, few, many or a size class.

>TRBJ2-3|TRBD2|TRBV12-5|.
TGTGCTAGTGGCACTAGACTAGCGGGGGGGCCAAGAACAGATACGCAGTATTTT
CASGTRLAGGPRTDTQYF
>TRBJ2-1|TRBD1|TRBV5-5|.
TGTGCCAGCAGCTTGAGAGGGGGCTACAGCTCCTACAATGAGCAGTTCTTC
CASSLRGGYSSYNEQFF
>TRBJ1-2|.|TRBV30|.
TGTGCCTGGACCCCCTCCGCAGAAGACTATGGCTACACCTTC
CAWTPSAEDYGYTF
>TRBJ1-1|.|TRBV5-6|.
TGTGCCAGCAGCTCCTTGTTAACTGAAGCTTTCTTT
CASSSLLTEAFF
>TRBJ2-7|.|TRBV18|once
TGTGCCAGCTCACCGGGACGGGGGTCCTACGAGCAGTACTTC
CASSPGRGSYEQYF
>TRBJ1-5|.|TRBV24-1|.
TGTGCCACCAGCCCAGGAGGAGCAGGTAATCAGCCCCAGCATTTT
CATSPGGAGNQPQHF
>TRBJ2-3|.|TRBV7-2|.
TGTGCCAGCAGCCCCCGGGTCAACACAGATACGCAGTATTTT
CASSPRVNTDTQYF
>TRBJ1-2|.|TRBV19|.
TGTGCCAGTAGTATCAATCAAAGAAGTAGCTATGGCTACACCTTC
CASSINQRSSYGYTF
>TRBJ1-1|TRBD1|TRBV20-1|.
TGCAGTGCTAGTACGGACAGGGGGAGGAACACTGAAGCTTTCTTT
CSASTDRGRNTEAFF
>TRBJ1-2|.|TRBV13|few
TGTGCCAGCAGCTTCCTACAGGGTACCTATGGCTACACCTTC
CASSFLQGTYGYTF
>TRBJ2-3|.|TRBV9|once
TGTGCCAGCACCGTCGTAGCAACGGGAGATACGCAGTATTTT
CASTVVATGDTQYF
>TRBJ1-1|TRBD1|TRBV4-2|.
TGTGCCAGCAGTCAGAGACAGGGCCCCTTGGATGAAGCTTTCTTT
CASSQRQGPLDEAFF
>TRBJ1-5|TRBD1|TRBV19|.
TGTGCCAGTACCGGGAAGGACAGGAGGCATCAGCCCCAGCATTTT
CASTGKDRRHQPQHF
>TRBJ2-3|TRBD2|TRBV5-1|.
TGCGCCAGCAGCTCGGGACTAGCGGGGAGCACAGATACGCAGTATTTT
CASSSGLAGSTDTQYF
>TRBJ2-4|.|TRBV5-4|.
TGTGCCAGCAGCCGCGATTCAAACATTCAGTACTTC
CASSRDSNIQYF
>TRBJ2-2|TRBD1|TRBV5-1|.
TGCGCCAGCAGCTTTTCGACAGGGGCCACCGGGGAGCTGTTTTTT
CASSFSTGATGELFF
>TRBJ2-1|TRBD1|TRBV7-3|.
TGTGCCAGCAGCGGACAGGGGGCTGGCTACAATGAGCAGTTCTTC
CASSGQGAGYNEQFF
>TRBJ1-1|TRBD1|TRBV9|.
TGTGCCAGCAGCGTAGCTACGACAGGGTACCAAGCTTTCTTT
CASSVATTGYQAFF
>TRBJ1-4|TRBD1|TRBV9|.
TGTGCCAGCAGCGTAGGAAGGGGGCAGGGTGGGGAAAAACTGTTTTTT
CASSVGRGQGGEKLFF
>TRBJ2-5|.|TRBV7-8|.
TGTGCCAGCAGCTTAGGGCTAGAGGAGACCCAGTACTTC
CASSLGLEETQYF
>TRBJ1-6|.|TRBV25-1|.
TGTGCCAGCAGTCGGGCAGGGGTTCAGAATTCACCCCTCCACTTT
CASSRAGVQNSPLHF
>TRBJ2-1|.|TRBV15|.
TGTGCCACCAGCAGAGGCCGCCAGGTAGGAATGGATGAGCAGTTCTTC
CATSRGRQVGMDEQFF
>TRBJ2-7|.|TRBV12-5|.
TGTGCTAGTGGACCGGGACTGAGCTACGAGCAGTACTTC
CASGPGLSYEQYF
>TRBJ1-2|.|TRBV30|.
TGTGCCTGGAGTTTGGGGCCGTATGGCTACACCTTC
CAWSLGPYGYTF
>TRBJ1-2|.|TRBV21-1|.
TGTGCCAGCAGCAAAAGGGGGACAGCCGGCCTCTATTTGGGAAGAATCTATGGCTACACCTTC
CASSKRGTAGLYLGRIYGYTF
>TRBJ2-3|TRBD2|TRBV27|once
TGTGCCAGCAGTCTAACGACTAGCGGCACAGATACGCAGTATTTT
CASSLTTSGTDTQYF
>TRBJ1-3|.|TRBV2|.
TGTGCCAGCAGTGACCCAAGCCCTGGAAACACCATATATTTT
CASSDPSPGNTIYF